The next 12 T cell receptor beta chains were all read from a single sample in a study of blood T cell repertoires in COVID-19. TCRdb's copy holds only in-frame clones and misses some; the assay was immunoSEQ multiplex PCR. The table has about 400,000 clones, roughly 85% seen once. Sequenced input: PBMCs or T cells enriched from blood (not recorded which). These receptors were collected from a woman between 18 and 29 years old with acute COVID-19.

The chain joins TRBV27 to TRBJ1-2; TRBD1 might be the D (6 bases). Looked up from germline, CDR1 is MNHEY and CDR2 is SMNVEV (reference sequence). The CDR3 has 15 residues. Trimming took off 8 bases at V and 5 bases at J, with 21 bases between the two ends. Here the CDR3 DNA reads TGTGCCAGCGGCGCATCAACAGGGCTTGATTATGGCTACACCTTC. As protein: CASGASTGLDYGYTF.

The V call is TRBV5-8, the J call TRBJ1-5; 10 nucleotides line up with TRBD1. V was clipped by 4 bases and J by 6 bases; unmatched bases: 4. The CDR3 totals 14 residues. CDR1 and CDR2 from the germline V gene are SGHTS and YDEGEE. The CDR3 bases are TGTGCCAGCAGCCAGGGACAGGGGTTTCAGCCCCAGCATTTT. It translates to CASSQGQGFQPQHF.

This chain uses TRBV13 with TRBJ1-2; 9 bases are a match to TRBD1. Trimming took 5 bases from V and 0 from J; bases not matched to a gene: 4. The CDR3 is 15 residues long. Germline lookup yields CDR1 PRHDT and CDR2 FYEKMQ (reference sequence). The CDR3 nucleotides are TGTGCCAGCAGCACCTGGGACAGGGCTAACTATGGCTACACCTTC. Protein sequence: CASSTWDRANYGYTF.

The chain employs TRBV28 and TRBJ2-5, with 10 bases lining up with TRBD2. There are 16 residues in the CDR3. The germline CDR1 and CDR2 sequences are MDHEN and SYDVKM. The V and J ends lost 5 bases and 2 bases, in that order; junction bases with no gene match: 8. As DNA, the CDR3 is TGTGCCAGCAGTAAGAATAGCGGGAGGTTACAAGAGACCCAGTACTTC. It is translated as CASSKNSGRLQETQYF. The full variable domain, rest sourced from reference TRBV28 and TRBJ2-5, is DVKVTQSSRYLVKRTGEKVFLECVQDMDHENMFWYRQDPGLGLRLIYFSYDVKMKEKGDIPEGYSVSREKKERFSLILESASTNQTSMYLCASSKNSGRLQETQYFGPGTRLLVL.

The rearrangement links TRBV28 to TRBJ1-6; 7 bases match TRBD1. This CDR3 comprises 16 residues. Trimming cost V 1 base and J 5 bases; bases outside gene matches: 5. The germline gives CDR1 MDHEN, CDR2 SYDVKM. DNA of the CDR3: TGTGCCAGCAGTTTATTAGGGGGACAGCATAATTCACCCCTCCACTTT. Translating it yields CASSLLGGQHNSPLHF.

This clone was picked up a small number of times. This chain uses TRBV11-2 with TRBJ2-7; D is perhaps TRBD2 (6 bases). The ends were cut back, 5 bases at V and 0 bases at J, with 14 bases in the middle. This CDR3 contains 15 residues. The V gene's germline CDR1 is SGHAT and CDR2 FQNNGV. In nucleotides, the CDR3 is TGTGCCAGCAGCATTTCTCAGCGGGCCTCCTACGAGCAGTACTTC. This translates into CASSISQRASYEQYF.

The chain uses TRBV12-5 and TRBJ2-7; 7 bases map to TRBD1. The CDR3 contains 14 residues. CDR1 and CDR2 (germline): LGHNT, FRNRAP. V was clipped by 2 bases and J by 2 bases; unmatched bases: 3. The CDR3 DNA follows: TGTGCTAGTGGTTTGACGGGGACAGCCTACGAGCAGTACTTC. Encoded protein: CASGLTGTAYEQYF. The variable domain in full, completed from reference TRBV12-5 and TRBJ2-7, reads DARVTQTPRHKVTEMGQEVTMRCQPILGHNTVFWYRQTMMQGLELLAYFRNRAPLDDSGMPKDRFSAEMPDATLATLKIQPSEPRDSAVYFCASGLTGTAYEQYFGPGTRLTVT.

The chain carries TRBV11-2 and TRBJ2-1, with 11 bases aligning to TRBD2. J gave up 2 bases and V 2 bases, and 2 bases lay outside the gene matches. Germline-derived CDR1 and CDR2 are SGHAT and FQNNGV. This CDR3 is built from 16 residues. In DNA, the CDR3 is TGTGCCAGCAGCTTAACTAGCGGGAGTCCCTACAATGAGCAGTTCTTC. Its protein product is CASSLTSGSPYNEQFF.

CDR3 sequence (DNA): TGTGCCAGCTCCGCCTTCGACAGGGCAGAGCAGTACTTC. This translates into CASSAFDRAEQYF. The chain couples TRBV3-1 (or the pseudogene TRBV3-2) to TRBJ2-7; the match to TRBD1 covers 7 bases. Germline trimming cut 8 bases from V and 7 bases from J; bases unmatched to any gene: 11. The CDR3 totals 13 residues. Looked up from germline, CDR1 is LGHDT and CDR2 is YNNKEL (reference sequence).

V is TRBV24-1 and J is TRBJ2-3, with TRBD1 identical over 10 bases. V shed 7 bases, J shed 4 bases, and the junction held 1 base outside the gene matches. This CDR3 contains 13 residues. Germline V lookup: CDR1 KGHDR, CDR2 SFDVKD. In nucleotides, the CDR3 is TGTGCCACCAGGGGGACAGGGGCAGATACGCAGTATTTT. Protein: CATRGTGADTQYF.

This chain links TRBV7-6 with TRBJ2-7; D ambiguous. The CDR3 is made up of 11 amino acids. The V gene's germline CDR1 is SGHVS and CDR2 FNYEAQ. Trimming took 2 bases from V and 6 from J, leaving 5 bases between them. CDR3: CASSLTGEQYF. The DNA of the CDR3 is TGTGCCAGCAGCTTAACGGGCGAGCAGTACTTC.

The gene calls are TRBV19 and TRBJ1-2; TRBD1 matches at 7 bases. The ends lost 5 bases at V and 0 bases at J; junction bases unmatched: 12. Germline CDR1 reads LNHDA; CDR2 reads SQIVND (reference sequence). The CDR3 has 17 amino acids. The CDR3 DNA sequence: TGTGCCAGTAGTTCCTCCAGGACAGGACGCACTAACTATGGCTACACCTTC. Protein product: CASSSSRTGRTNYGYTF.